The following is a T cell receptor (beta chain) sequence with its context. This clone was seen just once. What antigen it recognizes has not been identified. The input lacks base qualities; no much larger clone sits a single base away. Genomic DNA was extracted from sorted cells for sequencing of the TCRbeta CDR3 region. TCRbeta CDR3 regions were sequenced using the immunoSEQ Assay. TCRdb limited this immuneACCESS table to in-frame rearrangements with V and J called. A share of clones is missing; checked studies link under half to unresolved V genes, and the rest is unexplained. The sample records tens of thousands of clones, more than 80% of which are singletons. The ten largest make up 14% of the sample. This entry is derived from a study of OX40 agonist ivuxolimab in advanced cancers. A note on the overall study: Ivuxolimab, which targeted the costimulatory receptor OX40 (CD134), was an agonistic, fully human IgG2 monoclonal antibody. Intravenous ivuxolimab was administered to patients every 2 weeks at six dose levels: 0.01, 0.1, 0.3, 1.5, 3 and 10 mg/kg. Of the 50 to 55 dose-escalation patients, hepatocellular carcinoma was present in around 20, melanoma in around 15, renal cell carcinoma in 9 and head and neck cancer in 9. In the dose-escalation cohort, 82.7% of patients were male, and the mean age was approximately 60 years, with a range of about 23 to 85. Prior anti-PD-1, anti-PD-L1 or anti-CTLA-4 therapy was permitted, and approximately 40% of dose-escalation patients had received checkpoint inhibitors. Three dose-escalation patients achieved partial responses, one with hepatocellular carcinoma and two with cutaneous melanoma. The purpose of peripheral TCRbeta sequencing was to test whether ivuxolimab changed TCR sequence diversity and led to clonal T-cell expansion. The paper describes the monotherapy dose-escalation part (N of about 52 patients) of the phase I trial of ivuxolimab. General study outcomes and caveats: Partial responders in the 0.1-3.0 mg/kg groups had among the lowest normalized peripheral clonal expansion, especially among CD8+ T cells. The antigen specificity of the peripheral T cells that underwent clonal expansion was not determined. At doses from 0.1 to 3.0 mg/kg, clonal expansion was seen in both CD4+ and CD8+ blood T cells between baseline and week 6. After ivuxolimab, expanded clones were on average more numerous among CD8+ T cells than among CD4+ T cells. Low levels of normalized T-cell clonal expansion were also seen in some nonresponding patients.

The trial excluded patients who had a history of autoimmune disease or were on systemic immunosuppression. Peripheral blood for TCR sequencing was collected from all dose cohorts at baseline, on cycle 4 day 1, and on cycle 7 day 1. Samples were obtained from an open-label, multicenter, first-in-human phase I dose-escalation trial of ivuxolimab. Adults with locally advanced or metastatic melanoma, renal cell, hepatocellular, or head and neck squamous cell carcinoma were enrolled in the trial. Before TCR sequencing, CD4+ T cells and CD8+ T cells were sorted from peripheral blood as separate populations. Measured from the cysteine to the phenylalanine, the CDR3 is 11 residues long. The retained sequence is limited to the CDR3, 33 bases, with the frame set at the first base. V is reduced by 6 bases and J by 5 bases, leaving a spacing of 4 bases between them. CDR1 and CDR2 (SNHLY, FYNNEI) derive from the germline V gene.

This receptor chain uses TRBV2 and TRBJ1-4, with the D segment identity uncertain. This TCR derives from an adult with an advanced solid tumor such as melanoma, head and neck, liver or kidney cancer. The sequencing used CD4+ or CD8+ T cells sorted from blood, collected in a trial of the OX40 agonist ivuxolimab. The nucleotide sequence reads TGTGCCAGCAGGAACAATGAAAAACTGTTTTTT. Its protein reads: CASRNNEKLFF.